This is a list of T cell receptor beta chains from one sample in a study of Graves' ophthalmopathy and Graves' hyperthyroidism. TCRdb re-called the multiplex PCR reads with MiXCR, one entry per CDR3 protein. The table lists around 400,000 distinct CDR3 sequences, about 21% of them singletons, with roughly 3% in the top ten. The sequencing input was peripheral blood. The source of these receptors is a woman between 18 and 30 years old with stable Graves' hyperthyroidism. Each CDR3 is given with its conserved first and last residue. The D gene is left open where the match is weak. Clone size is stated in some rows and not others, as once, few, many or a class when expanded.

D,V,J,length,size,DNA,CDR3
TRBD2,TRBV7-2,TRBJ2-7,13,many,TGTGCCAGCAGCTTAGTCGGGAGGTCCGAGCAGTACTTC,CASSLVGRSEQYF
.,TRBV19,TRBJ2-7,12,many,TGTGCCAGTAGTGTCTACCCCTACGAGCAGTACTTC,CASSVYPYEQYF
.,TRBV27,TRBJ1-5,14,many,TGTGCCAGCAACTTACGGGGGATGGGTCAGCCCCAGCATTTT,CASNLRGMGQPQHF
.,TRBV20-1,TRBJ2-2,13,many,TGCAGTGCTAGAGTGAGGGGTGCCGGGGAGCTGTTTTTT,CSARVRGAGELFF
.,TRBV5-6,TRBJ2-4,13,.,TGTGCCAGCAGTCAGGGGACGCCAAACATTAAGTACTTC,CASSQGTPNIKYF
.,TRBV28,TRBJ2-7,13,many,TGTGCCAGCAGTCCCCACACAACCTACGAGCAGTACTTC,CASSPHTTYEQYF
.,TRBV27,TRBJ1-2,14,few,TGTGCCAGCAGTTTAACTGTTCGGACGGATGGCTACACCTTC,CASSLTVRTDGYTF
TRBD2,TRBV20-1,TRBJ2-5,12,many,TGCAGTGCTAGAGAGGGAGGGGAGACCCAGTACTTC,CSAREGGETQYF
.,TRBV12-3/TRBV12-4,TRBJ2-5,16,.,TGTGCCAGCAGTTTTAGAGGACAACGCCCTGTGGAGACCCAGTACTTC,CASSFRGQRPVETQYF
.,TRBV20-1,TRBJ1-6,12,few,TGCAGTGCTACTCAGGGAGGATCACCCCTCCACTTT,CSATQGGSPLHF
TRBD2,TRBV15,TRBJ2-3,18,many,TGTGCCACCAGCAGAGATCGCGCGGGAGGATTCCCTACAGATACGCAGTATTTT,CATSRDRAGGFPTDTQYF
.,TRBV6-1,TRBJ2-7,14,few,TGTGCCAGCAGACCCCTGACAGGATCGTCCGAGCAGTACTTC,CASRPLTGSSEQYF
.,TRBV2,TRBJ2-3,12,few,TGTGCCAGCAGTCGAACAACAGATACGCAGTATTTT,CASSRTTDTQYF
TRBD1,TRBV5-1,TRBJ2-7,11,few,TGCGCCAGCGCCGGACAGGGCGAGCAGTACTTC,CASAGQGEQYF
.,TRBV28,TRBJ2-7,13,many,TGTGCCAGCAGCCCACAGGGATGGGATGAGCAGTACTTC,CASSPQGWDEQYF
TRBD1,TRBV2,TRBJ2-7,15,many,TGTGCCAGCAGTGGGTTGACAGGGGCTTCCTACGAGCAGTACTTC,CASSGLTGASYEQYF